This TCR beta chain was profiled in a study of control samples from healthy donors and cancer patients. Produced via immunoSEQ multiplex PCR; TCRdb's table is partial and in-frame only. This sample has 350,000 to 450,000 clones, with 75% to 95% found just once. V gave up 3 bases and J gave up 4 bases, with 11 bases separating them. The CDR3 is 14 amino acids. Looked up from germline, CDR1 is MDHEN and CDR2 is SYDVKM. This sequence joins TRBV28 and TRBJ2-3, with D perhaps matching TRBD2 (7 bases). The sequenced sample was PBMCs. This clonotype was obtained from a man in his forties with head and neck cancer. The CDR3 loop reads CASSLGGAADTQYF. The CDR3 DNA follows: TGTGCCAGCAGTTTGGGGGGGGCGGCAGATACGCAGTATTTT.